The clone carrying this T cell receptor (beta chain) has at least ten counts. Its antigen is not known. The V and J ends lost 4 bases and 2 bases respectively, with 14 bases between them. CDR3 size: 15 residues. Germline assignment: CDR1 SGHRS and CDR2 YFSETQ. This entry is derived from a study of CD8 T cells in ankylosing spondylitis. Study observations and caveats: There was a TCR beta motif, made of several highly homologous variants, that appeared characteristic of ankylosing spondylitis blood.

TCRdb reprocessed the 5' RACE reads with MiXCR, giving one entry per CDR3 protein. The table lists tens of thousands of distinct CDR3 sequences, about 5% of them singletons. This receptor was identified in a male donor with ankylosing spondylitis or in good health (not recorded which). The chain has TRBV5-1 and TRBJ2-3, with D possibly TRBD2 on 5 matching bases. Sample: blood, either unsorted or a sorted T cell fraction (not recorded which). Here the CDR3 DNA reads TGCGCCAGCAGCACGGACTGGTCGATCACAGATACGCAGTATTTT. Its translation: CASSTDWSITDTQYF.